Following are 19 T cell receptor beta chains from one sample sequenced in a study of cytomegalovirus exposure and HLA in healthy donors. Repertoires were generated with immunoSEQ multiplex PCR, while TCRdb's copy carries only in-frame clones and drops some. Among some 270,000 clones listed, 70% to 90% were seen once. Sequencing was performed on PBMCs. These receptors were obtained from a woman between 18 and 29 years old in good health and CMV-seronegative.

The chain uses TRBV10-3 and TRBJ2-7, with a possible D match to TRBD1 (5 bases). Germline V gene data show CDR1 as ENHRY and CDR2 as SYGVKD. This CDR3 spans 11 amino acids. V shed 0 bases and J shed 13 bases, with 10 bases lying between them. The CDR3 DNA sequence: TGTGCCATCAGTGAGTCGACAGTCCCCTACTTC. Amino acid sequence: CAISESTVPYF.

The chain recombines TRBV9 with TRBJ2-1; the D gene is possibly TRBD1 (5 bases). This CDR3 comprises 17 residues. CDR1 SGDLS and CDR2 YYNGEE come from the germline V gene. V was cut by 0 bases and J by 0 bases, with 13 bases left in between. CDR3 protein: CASSVGSTGSSYNEQFF. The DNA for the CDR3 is TGTGCCAGCAGCGTAGGATCTACAGGAAGCTCCTACAATGAGCAGTTCTTC.

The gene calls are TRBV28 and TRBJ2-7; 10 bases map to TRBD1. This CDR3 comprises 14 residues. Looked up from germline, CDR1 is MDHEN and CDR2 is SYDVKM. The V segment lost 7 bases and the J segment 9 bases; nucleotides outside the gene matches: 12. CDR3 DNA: TGTGCCAGCATTGATAGGGACAGGGGCAGGGTGCAGTACTTC. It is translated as CASIDRDRGRVQYF.

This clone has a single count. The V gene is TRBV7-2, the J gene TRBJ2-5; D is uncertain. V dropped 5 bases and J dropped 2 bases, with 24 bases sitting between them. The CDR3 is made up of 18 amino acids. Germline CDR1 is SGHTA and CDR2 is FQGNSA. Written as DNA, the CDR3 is TGTGCCAGCAGCCTCGTCGAAGATAAAATCAGGTTACAAGAGACCCAGTACTTC. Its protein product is CASSLVEDKIRLQETQYF.

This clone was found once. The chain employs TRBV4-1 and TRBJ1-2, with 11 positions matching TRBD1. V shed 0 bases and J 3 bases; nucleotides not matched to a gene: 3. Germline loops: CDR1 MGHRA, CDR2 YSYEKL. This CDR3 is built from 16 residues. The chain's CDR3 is CASSQDGTGGDYGYTF. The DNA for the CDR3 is TGCGCCAGCAGCCAAGATGGGACAGGGGGTGACTATGGCTACACCTTC.

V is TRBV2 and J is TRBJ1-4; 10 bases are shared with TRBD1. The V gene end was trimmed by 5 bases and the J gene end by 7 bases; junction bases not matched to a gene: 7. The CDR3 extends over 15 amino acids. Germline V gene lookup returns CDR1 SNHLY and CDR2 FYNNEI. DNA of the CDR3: TGTGCCAGCAGTCCGGGACAGGGGTTCGGTGAAAAACTGTTTTTT. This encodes CASSPGQGFGEKLFF.

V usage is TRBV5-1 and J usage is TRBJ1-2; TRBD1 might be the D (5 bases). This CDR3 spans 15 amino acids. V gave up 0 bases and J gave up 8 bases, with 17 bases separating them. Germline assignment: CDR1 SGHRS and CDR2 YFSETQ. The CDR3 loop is CASSLALGQDGGYTF. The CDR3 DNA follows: TGCGCCAGCAGCTTGGCTCTAGGACAAGATGGGGGCTACACCTTC.

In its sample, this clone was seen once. The CDR3 reads CASSFRDRSSTDTQYF. DNA for the CDR3: TGTGCCAGCAGCTTCCGGGACAGATCTAGCACAGATACGCAGTATTTT. J is TRBJ2-3 and V is TRBV7-8, with 7 positions matching TRBD1. The J segment lost 0 bases and the V segment lost 3 bases, leaving 6 bases of the junction unmatched. The CDR3 contains 16 residues. CDR1 SGHVS and CDR2 FQNEAQ come from the germline V gene. The full variable domain, with the rest looked up from reference TRBV7-8 and TRBJ2-3, is GAGVSQSPRYKVAKRGQDVALRCDPISGHVSLFWYQQALGQGPEFLTYFQNEAQLDKSGLPSDRFFAERPEGSVSTLKIQRTQQEDSAVYLCASSFRDRSSTDTQYFGPGTRLTVL.

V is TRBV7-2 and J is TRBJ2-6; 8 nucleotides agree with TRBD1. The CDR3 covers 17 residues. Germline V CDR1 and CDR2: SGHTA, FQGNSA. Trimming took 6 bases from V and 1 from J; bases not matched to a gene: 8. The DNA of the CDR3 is TGTGCCAGCAGGGGGACAGGATTACTGTCTGGGGCCAACGTCCTGACTTTC. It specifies CASRGTGLLSGANVLTF.

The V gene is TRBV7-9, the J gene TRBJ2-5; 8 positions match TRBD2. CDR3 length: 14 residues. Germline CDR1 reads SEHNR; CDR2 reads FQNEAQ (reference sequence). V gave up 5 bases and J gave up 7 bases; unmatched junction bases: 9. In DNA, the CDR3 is TGTGCCAGCAGCCTTGACCGGGGACTAGGGACCCAGTACTTC. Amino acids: CASSLDRGLGTQYF.

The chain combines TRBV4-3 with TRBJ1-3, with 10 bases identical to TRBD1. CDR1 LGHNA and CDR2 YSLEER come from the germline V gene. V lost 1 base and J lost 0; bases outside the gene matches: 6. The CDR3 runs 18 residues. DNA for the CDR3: TGCGCCAGCAGCCAAGCAATGGGACAGGGGAGCTCTGGAAACACCATATATTTT. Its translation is CASSQAMGQGSSGNTIYF.

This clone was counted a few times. CDR3 DNA: TGTGCCAGCGGACGGGGACAGGGAGTTGGCTACACCTTC. Its translation is CASGRGQGVGYTF. V and J are TRBV27 and TRBJ1-2; 9 nucleotides align to TRBD1. This CDR3 is 13 amino acids long. CDR1 is MNHEY and CDR2 is SMNVEV in the germline V gene (reference sequence). Germline trimming cut 8 bases from V and 7 bases from J; bases unmatched to any gene: 8.

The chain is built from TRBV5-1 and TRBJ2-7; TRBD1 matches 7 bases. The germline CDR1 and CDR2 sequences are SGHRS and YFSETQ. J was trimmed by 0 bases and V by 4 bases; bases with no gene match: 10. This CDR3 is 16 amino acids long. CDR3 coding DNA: TGCGCCAGCAGCCCCTCAGGTCCAGGGGGCTCCTACGAGCAGTACTTC. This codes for CASSPSGPGGSYEQYF.

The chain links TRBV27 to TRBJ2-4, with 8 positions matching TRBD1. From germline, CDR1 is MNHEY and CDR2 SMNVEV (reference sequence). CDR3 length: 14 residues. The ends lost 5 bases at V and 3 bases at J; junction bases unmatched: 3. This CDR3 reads CASSAGTGKNIQYF. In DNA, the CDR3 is TGTGCCAGCAGTGCCGGGACAGGCAAAAACATTCAGTACTTC.

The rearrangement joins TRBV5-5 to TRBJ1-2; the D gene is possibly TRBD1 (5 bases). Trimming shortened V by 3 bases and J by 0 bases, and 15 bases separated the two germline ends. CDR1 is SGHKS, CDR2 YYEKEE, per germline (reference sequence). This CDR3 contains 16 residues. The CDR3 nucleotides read TGTGCCAGCAGCTCAGGGCCGGAGCCCCCTAACTATGGCTACACCTTC. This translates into CASSSGPEPPNYGYTF.

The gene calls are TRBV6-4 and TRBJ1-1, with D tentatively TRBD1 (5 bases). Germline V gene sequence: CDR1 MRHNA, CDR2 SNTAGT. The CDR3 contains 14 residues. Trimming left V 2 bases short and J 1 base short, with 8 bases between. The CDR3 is CASSDDRKNTEAFF. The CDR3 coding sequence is TGTGCCAGCAGTGACGACAGAAAGAACACTGAAGCTTTCTTT.

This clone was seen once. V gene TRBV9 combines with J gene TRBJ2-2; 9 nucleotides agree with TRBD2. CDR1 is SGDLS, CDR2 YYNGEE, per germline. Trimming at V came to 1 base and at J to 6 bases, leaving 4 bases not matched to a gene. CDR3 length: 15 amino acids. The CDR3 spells CASSVRTSVPGELFF. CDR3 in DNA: TGTGCCAGCAGCGTAAGGACTAGCGTACCCGGGGAGCTGTTTTTT.

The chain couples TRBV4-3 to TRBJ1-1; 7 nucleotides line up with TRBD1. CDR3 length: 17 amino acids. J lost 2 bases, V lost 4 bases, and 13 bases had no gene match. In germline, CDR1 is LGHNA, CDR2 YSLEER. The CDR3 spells CASSPRVGGEGNTEAFF. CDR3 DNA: TGCGCCAGCAGCCCCAGAGTAGGGGGCGAGGGAAACACTGAAGCTTTCTTT.

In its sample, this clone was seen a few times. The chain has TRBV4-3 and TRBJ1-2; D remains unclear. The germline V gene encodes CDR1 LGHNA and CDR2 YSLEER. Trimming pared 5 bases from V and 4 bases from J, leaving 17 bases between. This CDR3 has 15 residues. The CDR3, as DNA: TGCGCCAGCAGCTCGGGCACTCCGGGGATCTATGGCTACACCTTC. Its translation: CASSSGTPGIYGYTF.